There are many counts of the clone carrying this T cell receptor (beta chain). Its antigen is currently unknown. A single record per CDR3 protein comes from TCRdb applying MiXCR to the 5' RACE reads. The sample shows under 250,000 distinct CDR3 sequences, about 7.3% of them seen only once. This CDR3 is built from 16 residues. Germline loops: CDR1 SGDLS, CDR2 YYNGEE. V lost 0 bases, J lost 2 bases, and 12 bases lay in between. These data originate in a study of CD8 T cells in ankylosing spondylitis. General study results and limits: Several highly homologous variants made up a TCR beta motif, and this motif appeared characteristic of ankylosing spondylitis blood. Disease-associated clonotypes exhibited CD8+ identity and were relatively infrequent in peripheral blood.

The source material was blood, either unsorted or a sorted T cell fraction (not recorded which). The receptor was isolated from a male donor with ankylosing spondylitis. This rearrangement joins TRBV9 to TRBJ2-1, with unresolved D. The DNA of the CDR3 is TGTGCCAGCAGCGTAGGGCCCATTCCTACCTACAATGAGCAGTTCTTC. Translating gives CASSVGPIPTYNEQFF.